This TCR beta chain was profiled in a study of Ad26.COV2.S vaccination and SARS-CoV-2 variants. Across the study: Participants got Ad26.COV2.S intramuscularly, once or twice 56 days apart.

Study results and caveats: Vaccine recipients posted higher spike-specific TCR breadth than their placebo counterparts. After vaccination, substantial breadth of spike-specific CD8+ and CD4+ responses was reported.

Germline V gives CDR1 MNHEY, CDR2 SVGEGT. The germline V and J ends were trimmed by 3 bases and 0 bases, with 8 bases remaining between them. CDR3 size: 14 residues. The treatment is: over 15 received Ad26.COV2.S at low or high dose, single or two shots; 5 received placebo; per-sample allocation not given. All samples were drawn on day 63, counting from the first vaccine or placebo injection. SARS-CoV-2 spike from the Wuhan strain was encoded by the vaccine, an Ad26 vector. Here immunoSEQ multiplex PCR was the method, and the copy in TCRdb shows in-frame clones only, minus some. The table lists a few hundred thousand clones, about 90% of them singletons, with roughly 4% in the top ten. Worth noting for this clone: Its target is unknown.

The chain recombines TRBV6-2 or TRBV6-3 with TRBJ1-1, with D unclear. The sample here was peripheral blood, taken in a trial of Ad26.COV2.S vaccine versus placebo. This clonotype originated in a person aged 18-60 years who received the Ad26.COV2.S COVID-19 vaccine or a placebo. The CDR3 loop is CASSYGSLNTEAFF. The CDR3, as DNA: TGTGCCAGCAGTTATGGTTCGTTGAACACTGAAGCTTTCTTT.